The present T cell receptor (beta chain) was sequenced within a study of cytomegalovirus exposure and HLA in healthy donors. The V segment lost 4 bases and the J segment 2 bases; nucleotides outside the gene matches: 6. This CDR3 has 16 residues. CDR1 is SGDLS and CDR2 is YYNGEE in the germline V gene. The PCR had 60 Vbeta and 13 Jbeta primers. Method: immunoSEQ multiplex PCR; TCRdb's copy keeps in-frame clones and lacks some. The profile shows approximately 160,000 clones, around 80% of them singletons. This clone came up a few times. Its cognate antigen is unknown. Notes on the study in general: Clonal expansion, a later analysis showed, was greater in HLA-associated TCR beta chains than in equally common others. The study flagged about 160 TCR beta chains as cytomegalovirus-associated. In a later analysis, parvovirus B19, influenza, CMV and Epstein-Barr virus appeared linked to several top co-occurrence clusters. High sensitivity and specificity were reportedly achieved when the classifier diagnosed cytomegalovirus status.

The chain joins TRBV9 to TRBJ2-3; 11 bases are a match to TRBD2. The sequence was obtained from a man younger than 35 in good health and CMV-seronegative. The sequenced material came from PBMCs. CDR3 bases: TGTGCCAGCAGCCCCCCGACTAGCGGGACCACAGATACGCAGTATTTT. Translated, it gives CASSPPTSGTTDTQYF.